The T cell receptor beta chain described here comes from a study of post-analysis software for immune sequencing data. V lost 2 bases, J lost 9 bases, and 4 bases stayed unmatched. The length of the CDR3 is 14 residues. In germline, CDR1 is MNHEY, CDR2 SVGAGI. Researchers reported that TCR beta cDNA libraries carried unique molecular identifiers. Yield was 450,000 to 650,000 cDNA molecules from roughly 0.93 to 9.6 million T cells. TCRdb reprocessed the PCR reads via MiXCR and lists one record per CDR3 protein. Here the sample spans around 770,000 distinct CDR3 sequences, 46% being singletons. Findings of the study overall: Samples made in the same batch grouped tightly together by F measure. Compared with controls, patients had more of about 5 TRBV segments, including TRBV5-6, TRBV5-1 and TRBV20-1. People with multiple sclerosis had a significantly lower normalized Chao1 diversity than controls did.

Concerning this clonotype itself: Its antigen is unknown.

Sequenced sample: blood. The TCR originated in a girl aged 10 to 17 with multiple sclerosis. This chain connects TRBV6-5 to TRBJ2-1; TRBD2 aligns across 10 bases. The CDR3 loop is CASSYPGLASEQFF. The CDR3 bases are TGTGCCAGCAGTTACCCGGGACTAGCGAGTGAGCAGTTCTTC.